These 10 T cell receptor beta chains were all obtained from the same sample, sequenced in a study of low-dose radiotherapy and immunotherapy resistance in tumors. TRAV- and TRBV-specific primers, spanning alpha and beta chains, primed first-strand cDNA. For amplifying TCRs, the PCR ran for around 20 cycles with Phusion, which was used together with a constant-region primer and the adapter on the V primers. Each CDR3 protein is one row after TCRdb ran MiXCR on the reads. The table lists about 7,300 distinct CDR3 sequences, 84% of them singletons. The receptor source for this set is a human donor with advanced metastatic prostate, ovarian, gallbladder or colorectal cancer (not recorded which). This table probably holds off-target reads from a library built for another chain.

The chain links TRBV10-1 to TRBJ2-7; 8 positions match TRBD1. CDR3 length equals 15 residues. Trimming at V came to 0 bases and at J to 3 bases, leaving 4 bases not matched to a gene. The V gene's germline CDR1 is WNHNN and CDR2 SYGVQD (reference sequence). Written as DNA, the CDR3 is TGCGCCAGCAGTGAGTCGACGGACAGGGTCTACGAGCAGTACTTC. This gives the protein CASSESTDRVYEQYF.

This clonotype was found a few times. This rearrangement joins TRBV2 to TRBJ2-2; 9 bases match TRBD2. V lost 2 bases, J lost 4 bases, and 5 bases stayed unmatched. Germline loops: CDR1 SNHLY, CDR2 FYNNEI. This CDR3 is 16 amino acids long. The DNA of the CDR3 is TGTGCCAGCAGTGAACCGCGGGGGGGCGGCACCGGGGAGCTGTTTTTT. Translated, it gives CASSEPRGGGTGELFF.

This chain uses TRBV29-1 with TRBJ2-3, with D possibly TRBD1 on 5 matching bases. Trimming shortened V by 7 bases and J by 5 bases, and 16 bases separated the two germline ends. The CDR3 spans 13 residues. The germline V gene encodes CDR1 SQVTM and CDR2 ANQGSEA. CDR3 bases: TGCAGCGCCGCTCGACGGCAGGGAGATACGCAGTATTTT. Its translation: CSAARRQGDTQYF.

This rearrangement joins TRBV7-6 to TRBJ2-1; 13 nucleotides align to TRBD2. The V and J ends lost 4 bases and 3 bases, in that order; junction bases with no gene match: 6. This CDR3 contains 17 residues. Germline V CDR1 and CDR2: SGHVS, FNYEAQ. DNA of the CDR3: TGTGCCAGCAGCTCCACTAGCGGGGGGGCTTTCTACAATGAGCAGTTCTTC. The encoded protein is CASSSTSGGAFYNEQFF. Filled out from reference TRBV7-6 and TRBJ2-1, the complete variable domain reads GAGVSQSPRYKVTKRGQDVALRCDPISGHVSLYWYRQALGQGPEFLTYFNYEAQQDKSGLPNDRFSAERPEGSISTLTIQRTEQRDSAMYRCASSSTSGGAFYNEQFFGPGTRLTVL.

This rearrangement joins TRBV2 to TRBJ2-3; no clear D gene. Germline assignment: CDR1 SNHLY and CDR2 FYNNEI. The CDR3 loop spans 13 amino acids. The V and J ends lost 5 bases and 2 bases respectively, with 8 bases between them. CDR3 coding DNA: TGTGCCAGCAGTTCGGAGATCACAGATACGCAGTATTTT. It is translated as CASSSEITDTQYF.

A few counts support this clonotype. This chain joins TRBV5-4 and TRBJ2-7, with 9 bases aligning to TRBD1. The V and J ends lost 4 bases and 2 bases, in that order; junction bases with no gene match: 10. Germline V gene lookup returns CDR1 SGHNT and CDR2 YYREEE (reference sequence). This CDR3 spans 16 amino acids. Written as DNA, the CDR3 is TGTGCCAGCAGCCCGGAACAGGGGGCTGGGACCTACGAGCAGTACTTC. Translation: CASSPEQGAGTYEQYF.

The chain recombines TRBV11-2 with TRBJ2-5, with 9 positions matching TRBD2. This CDR3 spans 18 amino acids. CDR1 is SGHAT and CDR2 is FQNNGV in the germline V gene. The V segment lost 2 bases and the J segment 0 bases; nucleotides outside the gene matches: 10. The CDR3 nucleotides read TGTGCCAGCAGCTTACCCTATAGCGGGGGCCCGTACCAAGAGACCCAGTACTTC. It encodes CASSLPYSGGPYQETQYF.

CDR3 in DNA: TGCAGTGCGCAGCAGCGGGGGGGCAGCACAGATACGCAGTATTTT. Encoded protein: CSAQQRGGSTDTQYF. This chain joins TRBV20-1 and TRBJ2-3, with 10 bases fitting TRBD2. V lost 6 bases, J lost 0 bases, and 6 bases stayed unmatched. CDR1 and CDR2 from the germline V gene are DFQATT and SNEGSKA (reference sequence). The CDR3 is 15 amino acids.

This chain uses TRBV2 with TRBJ2-5; weak D call: TRBD2 (5 bases). The CDR3 runs 13 residues. The germline V and J ends were trimmed by 7 bases and 4 bases, with 13 bases remaining between them. Germline V gene data show CDR1 as SNHLY and CDR2 as FYNNEI. The CDR3 DNA sequence: TGTGCCAGCATTCCTAGCAAGAGAGAGACCCAGTACTTC. Translation: CASIPSKRETQYF.

The chain combines TRBV7-6 with TRBJ2-5, with a weak D call TRBD1 (5 bases). The CDR3 sequence is 14 residues long. Trimming removed 3 bases at V and 3 bases at J, with 11 bases between. CDR1 and CDR2 from the germline V gene are SGHVS and FNYEAQ. The CDR3 reads CASSFGIGEETQYF. Written as DNA, the CDR3 is TGTGCCAGCAGCTTTGGTATAGGGGAAGAGACCCAGTACTTC.